The 17 T cell receptor beta chains listed next were all sequenced from one sample in a study of blood T cell repertoires in COVID-19. Some clones are missing from TCRdb's copy, which holds only in-frame ones; the method was immunoSEQ multiplex PCR. This table has 150,000 to 200,000 clones, roughly 83% appearing once. The sample taken for sequencing was peripheral blood. Source of these receptors: a woman of 80 years or more with active or convalescent COVID-19.

V gene TRBV15 combines with J gene TRBJ1-1, with D uncertain. V lost 3 bases to trimming and J lost 3 bases, with 14 bases between them. The CDR3 consists of 15 residues. Germline CDR1 LNHNV, CDR2 YYDKDF (reference sequence). CDR3 bases: TGTGCCACCAGCAGCCCCTTGAGGGCAGACACTGAAGCTTTCTTT. This encodes CATSSPLRADTEAFF.

The rearrangement uses TRBV29-1 and TRBJ2-2; tentatively, D is TRBD1 (5 bases). CDR1 SQVTM and CDR2 ANQGSEA come from the germline V gene. The CDR3 has 11 amino acids. V lost 3 bases, J lost 7 bases, and 6 bases lay in between. The CDR3 bases are TGCAGCGTTGATCAGGGCGGGGAGCTGTTTTTT. This gives the protein CSVDQGGELFF.

This chain uses TRBV11-2 with TRBJ2-4; no reliable D call. Trimming removed 5 bases from V and 0 bases from J, with 17 bases in between. This CDR3 spans 17 amino acids. Germline assignment: CDR1 SGHAT and CDR2 FQNNGV. The CDR3 DNA is TGTGCCAGCAGCCTTGACTGGAATAAGCTAGCCAAAAACATTCAGTACTTC. Its protein product is CASSLDWNKLAKNIQYF. The whole variable domain, remainder taken from reference TRBV11-2 and TRBJ2-4, is EAGVAQSPRYKIIEKRQSVAFWCNPISGHATLYWYQQILGQGPKLLIQFQNNGVVDDSQLPKDRFSAERLKGVDSTLKIQPAKLEDSAVYLCASSLDWNKLAKNIQYFGAGTRLSVL.

This clone showed up just once. The chain employs TRBV7-9 and TRBJ2-5, with a weak D call TRBD2 (6 bases). From germline, CDR1 is SEHNR and CDR2 FQNEAQ (reference sequence). The CDR3 extends over 15 amino acids. Trimming left V 5 bases short and J 2 bases short, with 15 bases between. CDR3 sequence: CASSKPLATQETQYF. Written as DNA, the CDR3 is TGTGCCAGCAGCAAGCCACTAGCAACGCAAGAGACCCAGTACTTC.

The V gene is TRBV9, the J gene TRBJ2-7, with D possibly TRBD1 on 5 matching bases. With 3 bases removed from V and 2 bases from J, the gap between germline ends came to 12 bases. CDR1 is SGDLS and CDR2 is YYNGEE in the germline V gene. CDR3 length: 14 amino acids. This CDR3 is CASSASTATYEQYF. The DNA of the CDR3 is TGTGCCAGCAGCGCCTCGACAGCCACCTACGAGCAGTACTTC.

This clone was detected only once. The V and J genes are TRBV7-2 and TRBJ2-3; weak D call: TRBD1 (5 bases). Germline V gene lookup returns CDR1 SGHTA and CDR2 FQGNSA. Trimming removed 1 base from V and 2 bases from J, with 16 bases in between. This CDR3 is built from 17 residues. The DNA for the CDR3 is TGTGCCAGCAGCTTAGGAAGGGGTAAACTGCTCACAGATACGCAGTATTTT. It is translated as CASSLGRGKLLTDTQYF.

The rearrangement joins TRBV7-8 to TRBJ2-7, with D possibly being TRBD2 (5 bases). The CDR3 loop spans 14 amino acids. Germline V lookup: CDR1 SGHVS, CDR2 FQNEAQ. V was trimmed by 0 bases and J by 6 bases, leaving 12 bases between them. The CDR3 reads CASSLAVRAAEQYF. In DNA, the CDR3 is TGTGCCAGCAGCTTAGCGGTCCGAGCGGCCGAGCAGTACTTC.

V usage is TRBV10-3 and J usage is TRBJ2-1, with 10 bases matching TRBD2. The CDR3 is 16 amino acids. The germline CDR1 and CDR2 sequences are ENHRY and SYGVKD. The ends lost 0 bases at V and 7 bases at J; junction bases unmatched: 6. As DNA, the CDR3 is TGTGCCATCAGTGAGTCGGTCACTAGCGGGGTTAATGAGCAGTTCTTC. This encodes CAISESVTSGVNEQFF.

This chain joins TRBV10-3 and TRBJ1-2, with D perhaps matching TRBD1 (6 bases). Germline V gene sequence: CDR1 ENHRY, CDR2 SYGVKD. V was clipped by 10 bases and J by 8 bases, with 20 bases between them. CDR3 length: 13 amino acids. This chain's CDR3 is CATEMTGENGYTF. CDR3 bases: TGTGCCACCGAAATGACAGGAGAGAACGGCTACACCTTC.

V usage is TRBV19 and J usage is TRBJ1-1; a weak D match, TRBD1 (6 bases). From germline, CDR1 is LNHDA and CDR2 SQIVND (reference sequence). V was trimmed by 6 bases and J by 0 bases, leaving 14 bases between them. The CDR3 spans 15 residues. The CDR3 nucleotides are TGTGCCAGTAGCGATCCCGGACAGCTGAACACTGAAGCTTTCTTT. It yields the protein CASSDPGQLNTEAFF. The variable domain in full, with the rest retrieved from reference TRBV19 and TRBJ1-1, is DGGITQSPKYLFRKEGQNVTLSCEQNLNHDAMYWYRQDPGQGLRLIYYSQIVNDFQKGDIAEGYSVSREKKESFPLTVTSAQKNPTAFYLCASSDPGQLNTEAFFGQGTRLTVV.

The chain couples TRBV6-2 or TRBV6-3 to TRBJ2-3; a possible D gene is TRBD2 (6 bases). Germline loops: CDR1 MNHEY, CDR2 SVGEGT. CDR3 size: 13 residues. Trimming stripped 4 bases from V and 3 bases from J, with 8 bases between. The CDR3 DNA sequence: TGTGCCAGCAGTTGGAGGGAGACAGATACGCAGTATTTT. It codes for CASSWRETDTQYF.

This chain uses TRBV19 with TRBJ1-4; D gene ambiguous. CDR3 length: 15 amino acids. Trimming stripped 1 base from V and 3 bases from J, with 9 bases between. Germline V gives CDR1 LNHDA, CDR2 SQIVND (reference sequence). The CDR3 protein is CASSIGRGSNEKLFF. The CDR3 DNA follows: TGTGCCAGTAGTATAGGTAGAGGGTCTAATGAAAAACTGTTTTTT.

This rearrangement joins TRBV19 to TRBJ2-3; tentative D call: TRBD1 (6 bases). CDR3 length: 12 residues. The V and J ends lost 10 bases and 6 bases respectively, with 14 bases between them. Germline V gene sequence: CDR1 LNHDA, CDR2 SQIVND (reference sequence). Here the CDR3 reads CATSTGGDTQYF. Written as DNA, the CDR3 is TGTGCCACCTCGACAGGAGGTGATACGCAGTATTTT.

Comments on this clone: Other nucleotide sequences in the sample specify the same CDR3. This chain connects TRBV18 to TRBJ2-2, with 8 bases matching TRBD1. The CDR3 has 14 residues. Germline V gene data show CDR1 as KGHSH and CDR2 as LQKENI. The V segment lost 2 bases and the J segment 7 bases; nucleotides outside the gene matches: 3. The CDR3 DNA reads as TGTGCCAGCTCACCAGGACAGGGCAACGGGGAGCTGTTTTTT. Protein sequence: CASSPGQGNGELFF.

The V call is TRBV2, the J call TRBJ2-7; a possible D gene is TRBD2 (5 bases). The V and J ends lost 5 bases and 3 bases respectively, with 11 bases between them. Germline lookup yields CDR1 SNHLY and CDR2 FYNNEI. This CDR3 has 13 amino acids. CDR3 coding DNA: TGTGCCAGCAGTTTACTAGATATCTACGAGCAGTACTTC. Translated, it gives CASSLLDIYEQYF.

This sequence joins TRBV2 and TRBJ2-5; 7 bases map to TRBD2. V lost 4 bases and J lost 4; bases outside the gene matches: 18. The CDR3 runs 18 residues. Germline V gene data show CDR1 as SNHLY and CDR2 as FYNNEI. The CDR3 sequence: CASSVTTWRGTSRETQYF. The DNA of the CDR3 is TGTGCCAGCAGTGTTACCACCTGGCGGGGGACCTCCAGAGAGACCCAGTACTTC.

The chain uses TRBV3-1 (or the pseudogene TRBV3-2) and TRBJ2-3; 8 bases agree with TRBD2. Losses at the gene ends were 4 bases for V and 7 bases for J; bases not matched to a gene: 10. Germline V gives CDR1 LGHDT, CDR2 YNNKEL (reference sequence). The CDR3 totals 15 residues. The CDR3 sequence: CASSRGREGLNTQYF. The CDR3 coding sequence is TGTGCCAGCAGCCGGGGCCGGGAGGGTCTCAATACGCAGTATTTT.